This entry is about one T cell receptor beta chain. Sequenced by immunoSEQ multiplex PCR; TCRdb stores in-frame clones only, minus some. The sample consists of about 88,000 clones, 85% to 90% of them appearing once. This record belongs to a study of T cells after somatic rescue of genetic block. This clonotype originated in a woman aged 18-30 years. Sequences were obtained from peripheral blood mononuclear cells (PBMCs).

The CDR3 sequence is CASSDPGQAKNIQYF. The DNA for the CDR3 is TGCGCCAGCAGCGACCCGGGACAGGCCAAAAACATTCAGTACTTC. The chain recombines TRBV5-1 with TRBJ2-4, with 7 bases lining up with TRBD1. The CDR3 extends over 15 amino acids. The J segment lost 1 base and the V segment lost 4 bases, leaving 5 bases of the junction unmatched. Germline assignment: CDR1 SGHRS and CDR2 YFSETQ.